This T cell receptor beta chain was profiled in a study of blood T cell repertoires in COVID-19. Study in general: Samples taken during acute and convalescent COVID-19 were collected in the United States, Italy and Spain. T cells, B-cell-depleted T cells, or PBMCs supplied cDNA or gDNA.

This CDR3 has 14 amino acids. Trimming stripped 0 bases from V and 7 bases from J, with 12 bases between. Germline-derived CDR1 and CDR2 are SGHAT and FQNNGV. Methods used by the authors: Amplification from reference gene primers served as the basis for estimated nucleated cell counts. Using immunoSEQ multiplex PCR, the repertoire was profiled, and TCRdb retains in-frame clones only, with some absent. The DNA was the basis for D and trimming; V, J and clone size are from that table. The sample has fewer than 250,000 clones, about nine tenths seen once; the top ten hold roughly 2.5%. The chain couples TRBV11-2 to TRBJ1-2, with no clear D. The source of this sequence is a woman aged 55-70 years with acute or convalescent COVID-19. The source material was peripheral blood. The CDR3 nucleotides are TGTGCCAGCAGCTTAGAACCGGGTAGAGGTGGCTACACCTTC. It specifies CASSLEPGRGGYTF.